Listed below are T cell receptor beta chains from one sample, sequenced in a study of T cells after somatic rescue of genetic block. Assay used: immunoSEQ multiplex PCR; TCRdb lists only in-frame clones, some missing. Seen here are around 64,000 clones, about 90% observed once, and the top ten hold under 4%. Material for sequencing was peripheral blood mononuclear cells (PBMCs). The receptor source for this set is a middle-aged man. Each CDR3 is given with its conserved first and last residue. The order of the fields is J gene, clone size, CDR3 length, V gene, D gene, CDR3 DNA, CDR3 protein. D genes are given only for firm matches. Size is stated for part of the rows, as once, few or many counts, or as a class when the clone is expanded.

TRBJ1-4	.	16	TRBV18	.	TGTGCCAGCTCACCGAGGCAGGGGCGTGATGGTGAAAAACTGTTTTTT	CASSPRQGRDGEKLFF
TRBJ2-7	.	12	TRBV2	.	TGTGCCAGCAGGTATCAGGGTTACGAGCAGTACTTC	CASRYQGYEQYF
TRBJ1-2	.	14	TRBV6-1	TRBD1	TGTGCCAGCACCTGGACAGGGGGCGCCCATGGCTACACCTTC	CASTWTGGAHGYTF
TRBJ2-7	once	13	TRBV7-9	.	TGTGCCAGCAGCTTAGTATCCAGGGACGAGCAGTACTTC	CASSLVSRDEQYF
TRBJ2-1	.	14	TRBV28	TRBD2	TGTGCCAGCAGCCCCGGGGGGGAGGGTCATGAGCAGTTCTTC	CASSPGGEGHEQFF
TRBJ2-3	.	15	TRBV25-1	.	TGTGCCAGCAGTAGCGTTGGCGGTAGCACAGATACGCAGTATTTT	CASSSVGGSTDTQYF
TRBJ2-2	.	15	TRBV19	.	TGTGCCAGTAGTAGGTACACCGGGGGAACCGGGGAGCTGTTTTTT	CASSRYTGGTGELFF
TRBJ1-2	.	11	TRBV20-1	.	TGCAGTGCGGGGTCAAGGTATGGCTACACCTTC	CSAGSRYGYTF
TRBJ2-3	.	16	TRBV5-1	.	TGCGCCAGCAGCTTGGCCAGGCGGGGTAGCACAGATACGCAGTATTTT	CASSLARRGSTDTQYF
TRBJ1-3	.	12	TRBV9	.	TGTGCCAGCAGCGTAGGGGGAAACACCATATATTTT	CASSVGGNTIYF
TRBJ1-1	.	12	TRBV9	.	TGTGCCAGCAGCGTAGAGGGTACTGAAGCTTTCTTT	CASSVEGTEAFF
TRBJ1-2	.	16	TRBV7-9	TRBD1	TGTGCCAGCAGCTTTCAGGGGGAGATCCCAGGCTATGGCTACACCTTC	CASSFQGEIPGYGYTF
TRBJ2-3	.	12	TRBV27	.	TGTGCCAGCAGTATGCGCACAGATACGCAGTATTTT	CASSMRTDTQYF
TRBJ2-7	.	13	TRBV2	.	TGTGCCAGCACTAGCTCAAGCTCCTACGAGCAGTACTTC	CASTSSSSYEQYF
TRBJ1-1	.	16	TRBV7-8	.	TGTGCCAGCACCCCTCGGGGCGGGGGGGTTGACACTGAAGCTTTCTTT	CASTPRGGGVDTEAFF
TRBJ2-4	.	15	TRBV11-2	.	TGTGCCAGCAGCTTTACCGGGCCGACTAAAAACATTCAGCACTTC	CASSFTGPTKNIQHF
TRBJ2-7	.	15	TRBV7-9	TRBD1	TGTGCCAGCAGCTCCCTGACAGGGGGAAAGAACGAGCAGTACTTC	CASSSLTGGKNEQYF
TRBJ2-5	.	16	TRBV4-2	.	TGTGCCAGCAGCCAAGATCCCTGGGGCAGGGAAGAGACCCAGTACTTC	CASSQDPWGREETQYF
TRBJ2-7	.	16	TRBV19	TRBD2	TGTGCCAGTAGTATTAGCGGGAACGGGGACTCCTACGAGCAGTACTTC	CASSISGNGDSYEQYF
TRBJ1-6	.	15	TRBV6-5	TRBD1	TGTGCCAGCAGTTACGAGGGGGCAAGAAATTCACCCCTCCACTTT	CASSYEGARNSPLHF
TRBJ1-4	.	11	TRBV20-1	.	TGCAGTGCGGGGGTGTTTGGAAAACTGTTTTTT	CSAGVFGKLFF
TRBJ1-2	.	12	TRBV5-4	.	TGTGCCAGCAGCCCGGGCGGCTATGGCTACACCTTC	CASSPGGYGYTF